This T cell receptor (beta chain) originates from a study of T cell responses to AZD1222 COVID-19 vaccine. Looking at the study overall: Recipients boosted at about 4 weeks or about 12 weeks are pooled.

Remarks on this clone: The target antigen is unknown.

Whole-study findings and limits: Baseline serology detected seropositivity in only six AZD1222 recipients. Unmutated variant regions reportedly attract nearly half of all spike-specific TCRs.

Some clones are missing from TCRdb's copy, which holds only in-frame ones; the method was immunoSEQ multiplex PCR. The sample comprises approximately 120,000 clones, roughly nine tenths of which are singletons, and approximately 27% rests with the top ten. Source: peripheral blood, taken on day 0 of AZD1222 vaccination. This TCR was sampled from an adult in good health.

The CDR3 bases are TGTGCCAGCAGTCCTACCCAGACTGGAATTGTCGGGGGCTACACCTTC. Amino acids: CASSPTQTGIVGGYTF. The chain has TRBV3-1 (or the pseudogene TRBV3-2) and TRBJ1-2; D is unresolved. The germline gives CDR1 LGHDT, CDR2 YNNKEL (reference sequence). V was pared by 6 bases and J by 8 bases, with 25 bases between. This CDR3 has 16 residues.